The following is a TCR beta chain sequence with its context. Antigen unknown. CDR3 length: 12 residues. Germline lookup yields CDR1 SQVTM and CDR2 ANQGSEA. Between the trimmed V and J ends, which lost 4 bases and 0 bases, there was a span of 4 bases. The repertoire was sequenced with immunoSEQ multiplex PCR; TCRdb's copy has only in-frame clones and lacks some. The data show some 150,000 clones, with 70% to 90% seen just once and 6% to 9.5% held by the top ten. The sample is drawn from a study of cytotoxic CD8 clonotypes in ibrutinib-treated CLL. Study-wide context: Researchers reported about a dozen relapsed/refractory and roughly 14 treatment-naive patients, around 17 of them IGHV unmutated. Study-level points and caveats: At ibrutinib response, clonality increased, and at progression it declined back toward baseline. Baseline values of clonality outstripped age-matched healthy donors and followed circulating CD8+ T-cell counts.

This sequence joins TRBV29-1 and TRBJ2-1; D unresolved. Specimen: PBMCs, collected after 36 months of ibrutinib treatment. This TCR was recovered from a human donor with chronic lymphocytic leukemia. The DNA of the CDR3 is TGCAGCGTTGGGAGCTCCTACAATGAGCAGTTCTTC. It encodes CSVGSSYNEQFF.